One and the same sample provided the 9 T cell receptor beta chains below, sequenced in a study of CD8 T cells in Susac syndrome. RNA in amounts of roughly 0.5 to 1 ug was reverse transcribed with random hexamers. A single record per CDR3 protein comes from TCRdb applying MiXCR to the immunoSEQ multiplex PCR reads. The sample lists about 290,000 distinct CDR3 sequences, 75% to 85% occurring once. Sequencing was done on a sample of CD8+ T cells from PBMCs. The source of these receptors is a human donor with multiple sclerosis.

The chain combines TRBV7-3 with TRBJ2-7; 9 nucleotides align to TRBD2. This CDR3 spans 14 amino acids. Losses at the gene ends were 5 bases for V and 6 bases for J; bases not matched to a gene: 8. Germline loops: CDR1 SGHTA, CDR2 FQGTGA. The CDR3 DNA reads TGTGCCAGCAGCCTGTTGGGACTAGCAAGCGAGCAGTACTTC. Translating gives CASSLLGLASEQYF.

CDR3 in DNA: TGCGCCAGCAGCCAAGCGTCAGGTTCCGCCTACGAGCAGTACTTC. Protein sequence: CASSQASGSAYEQYF. The chain employs TRBV4-3 and TRBJ2-7; no clear D gene. The CDR3 covers 15 residues. V dropped 1 base and J dropped 2 bases, with 12 bases sitting between them. Germline loops: CDR1 LGHNA, CDR2 YSLEER.

The chain employs TRBV7-9 and TRBJ1-1; perhaps TRBD1 as D (5 bases). This CDR3 contains 17 residues. CDR1 SEHNR and CDR2 FQNEAQ come from the germline V gene (reference sequence). Trimming left V 5 bases short and J 4 bases short, with 23 bases between. Here the CDR3 DNA reads TGTGCCAGCAGCCTGGAGGGACTTCTTTTGTTAGGCACTGAAGCTTTCTTT. Protein sequence: CASSLEGLLLLGTEAFF.

This clonotype was seen a single time. The genes are TRBV20-1 and TRBJ1-2; D gene ambiguous. CDR1 is DFQATT, CDR2 SNEGSKA, per germline (reference sequence). This CDR3 has 16 amino acids. V was cut by 2 bases and J by 2 bases, with 18 bases left in between. This CDR3 is CSARIVPAAANYGYTF. The CDR3 DNA reads TGCAGTGCTAGAATTGTGCCGGCGGCGGCCAACTATGGCTACACCTTC.

The chain has TRBV30 and TRBJ1-2; tentative D call: TRBD1 (5 bases). V lost 5 bases, J lost 4 bases, and 20 bases lay in between. CDR1 GTSNPN and CDR2 SVGIG come from the germline V gene (reference sequence). This CDR3 comprises 15 residues. CDR3 in DNA: TGTGCCTGGGACGGCGCGGGGCGGAAAATCTATGGCTACACCTTC. Translated, it gives CAWDGAGRKIYGYTF.

This chain connects TRBV7-2 to TRBJ1-5; possible D gene TRBD1, 5 bases. The CDR3 is 16 amino acids. Germline V gives CDR1 SGHTA, CDR2 FQGNSA. The V and J ends lost 2 bases and 4 bases respectively, with 15 bases between them. The CDR3 bases are TGTGCCAGCAGCTTATGGGTGACAGACTCTAATCAGCCCCAGCATTTT. It specifies CASSLWVTDSNQPQHF.

In its sample, this clonotype was seen a few times. J is TRBJ2-7 and V is TRBV7-2, with D possibly matching TRBD1 (5 bases). This CDR3 comprises 14 residues. Germline CDR1 and CDR2: SGHTA and FQGNSA. The V end was cut by 5 bases, the J end by 3 bases, with 14 bases between. The CDR3 bases are TGTGCCAGCAGCGACCCAGGGCCTGGCTACGAGCAGTACTTC. The encoded protein is CASSDPGPGYEQYF.

The chain recombines TRBV29-1 with TRBJ2-2, with a weak D call TRBD2 (5 bases). Per germline, CDR1 SQVTM and CDR2 ANQGSEA. The V end lost 5 bases, the J end lost 5 bases, and 12 bases lay between the germline ends. CDR3 length: 13 residues. CDR3 region: CSVRLADTGELFF. In DNA form, the CDR3 reads TGCAGCGTTAGGCTAGCAGATACCGGGGAGCTGTTTTTT.

The V call is TRBV27, the J call TRBJ1-2; D unclear. V lost 5 bases to trimming and J lost 4 bases, with 17 bases between them. This CDR3 is 15 amino acids long. In germline, CDR1 is MNHEY, CDR2 SMNVEV (reference sequence). This chain's CDR3 is CASSPIGPALYGYTF. CDR3 sequence (DNA): TGTGCCAGCAGTCCCATAGGTCCAGCGCTCTATGGCTACACCTTC.